This is a list of T cell receptor beta chains from one sample in a study of lymphopenia after photon versus proton radiotherapy. Sequencing used immunoSEQ multiplex PCR; TCRdb keeps in-frame clones, though not all of them. The table includes 53,000 or so clones, 83% detected once. The starting material was peripheral blood, obtained from a patient treated with photon-based radiotherapy. The receptors originated from a middle-aged man with gastric cancer. CDR3s include the opening cysteine and the closing phenylalanine or tryptophan. A D gene is named only where the DNA matches it firmly. A row's size may be missing; if present it is once, few, many or a size class.

CDR3 protein,CDR3 DNA,V gene,J gene,D gene,CDR3 length,clone size
CAWSAQSGAFF,TGTGCCTGGAGTGCCCAGAGTGGAGCTTTCTTT,TRBV30,TRBJ1-1,NA,11,NA
CASSLGTAGPTDTQYF,TGTGCCAGCAGCTTAGGAACAGCGGGACCCACAGATACGCAGTATTTT,TRBV7-2,TRBJ2-3,TRBD2,16,NA
CASSLEGEETQYF,TGTGCCAGCAGCTTGGAAGGGGAAGAGACCCAGTACTTC,TRBV5-4,TRBJ2-5,NA,13,NA
CASSLVGSGSYEQYF,TGTGCCAGCAGCCTAGTTGGTAGCGGCTCCTACGAGCAGTACTTC,TRBV5-6,TRBJ2-7,NA,15,NA
CASSPRTGVLTGNTIYF,TGTGCCAGCAGCCCTCGGACAGGGGTTCTTACTGGAAACACCATATATTTT,TRBV16,TRBJ1-3,TRBD1,17,NA
CASRGGLASAKNIQYF,TGTGCCAGCAGGGGGGGACTAGCCTCGGCCAAAAACATTCAGTACTTC,TRBV28,TRBJ2-4,TRBD2,16,NA
CASSLSSDSDYNEQFF,TGTGCCAGCAGTTTAAGTTCGGACAGCGATTACAATGAGCAGTTCTTC,TRBV27,TRBJ2-1,NA,16,NA
CASSLITGLAGYTF,TGTGCCAGCAGCTTGATAACAGGGCTGGCTGGCTACACCTTC,TRBV5-4,TRBJ1-2,NA,14,once
CASSRTGTGDYEQYF,TGTGCCAGTAGTCGAACCGGGACAGGGGACTACGAGCAGTACTTC,TRBV19,TRBJ2-7,TRBD1,15,NA
CASSFSGSSDTQYF,TGTGCCAGCAGCTTTAGCGGGAGTTCGGATACGCAGTATTTT,TRBV7-9,TRBJ2-3,TRBD2,14,NA
CAWKKGHTYEQYF,TGTGCCTGGAAAAAAGGACACACCTACGAGCAGTACTTC,TRBV30,TRBJ2-7,NA,13,few
CASSLSANTEAFF,TGTGCCAGCAGCTTATCAGCGAACACTGAAGCTTTCTTT,TRBV7-2,TRBJ1-1,NA,13,NA
CASSVSSGDEQYF,TGTGCCAGCTCAGTATCATCAGGGGACGAGCAGTACTTC,TRBV18,TRBJ2-7,NA,13,NA
CASSLTGPYGYTF,TGTGCCAGCAGTTTGACAGGGCCCTATGGCTACACCTTC,TRBV6-6,TRBJ1-2,TRBD1,13,NA
CAIKSELAGVYNEQFF,TGTGCCATCAAAAGTGAACTAGCGGGAGTTTACAATGAGCAGTTCTTC,TRBV10-3,TRBJ2-1,TRBD2,16,once
CASSRWDTLREKLFF,TGTGCCAGCAGTCGGTGGGACACCCTTAGGGAAAAACTGTTTTTT,TRBV27,TRBJ1-4,NA,15,NA
CASSLAKEVYGYTF,TGTGCCAGCAGCTTAGCTAAGGAAGTCTATGGCTACACCTTC,TRBV7-2,TRBJ1-2,NA,14,NA
CASSEGGFRRKTFNEQFF,TGTGCCAGCAGCGAAGGGGGTTTTCGGCGGAAAACCTTCAATGAGCAGTTCTTC,TRBV9,TRBJ2-1,NA,18,NA
CAISGGGIGTANYGYTF,TGTGCCATCAGTGGGGGGGGTATCGGGACAGCTAACTATGGCTACACCTTC,TRBV10-3,TRBJ1-2,TRBD1,17,once
CASSLQDSFETGELFF,TGTGCCAGCAGCCTACAAGACAGTTTTGAGACCGGGGAGCTGTTTTTT,TRBV7-2,TRBJ2-2,NA,16,NA
CASSQFRQGNGYTF,TGTGCCAGCAGCCAATTTCGACAGGGCAATGGCTACACCTTC,TRBV14,TRBJ1-2,TRBD1,14,NA
CASSKGEGRGNTEAFF,TGTGCCAGCAGCAAAGGAGAGGGTCGGGGGAACACTGAAGCTTTCTTT,TRBV28,TRBJ1-1,NA,16,NA
CASSVNRDRGLFGELFF,TGTGCCAGCAGCGTGAACCGGGACAGGGGGCTGTTCGGGGAGCTGTTTTTT,TRBV7-3,TRBJ2-2,TRBD1,17,NA
CASSPWTGNEKLFF,TGTGCCAGCAGCCCCTGGACGGGTAATGAAAAACTGTTTTTT,TRBV7-9,TRBJ1-4,NA,14,NA
CSVGRKTEAFF,TGCAGCGTTGGACGGAAGACTGAAGCTTTCTTT,TRBV29-1,TRBJ1-1,NA,11,few
CASSAPGELFF,TGCGCCAGCAGTGCTCCCGGGGAGCTGTTTTTT,TRBV23-1,TRBJ2-2,NA,11,NA
CASSPHRTVHEQYF,TGTGCCAGCAGCCCCCACCGGACAGTCCACGAGCAGTACTTC,TRBV27,TRBJ2-7,NA,14,NA
CASSLGLASAPYEQYF,TGTGCCAGCAGCTTAGGGTTGGCTAGCGCTCCCTACGAGCAGTACTTC,TRBV7-2,TRBJ2-7,NA,16,once
CASSLGTGVYEQYF,TGTGCCAGCAGCTTAGGGACAGGGGTATACGAGCAGTACTTC,TRBV11-2,TRBJ2-7,TRBD1,14,NA
CASSAGLAENNEQFF,TGTGCCAGCAGTGCGGGACTAGCGGAAAACAATGAGCAGTTCTTC,TRBV6-4,TRBJ2-1,TRBD2,15,NA
CASSSHNEQFF,TGTGCCAGCAGCTCCCATAATGAGCAGTTCTTC,TRBV7-2,TRBJ2-1,NA,11,NA
CASSIGTSGTYEQYF,TGCGCCAGCAGCATCGGGACTAGCGGAACCTACGAGCAGTACTTC,TRBV5-1,TRBJ2-7,TRBD2,15,NA
CASSTTEYYGYTF,TGTGCCAGCAGCACGACAGAGTACTATGGCTACACCTTC,TRBV5-6,TRBJ1-2,NA,13,NA
CASSERRQNQETQYF,TGTGCCAGCAGTGAACGGCGACAGAACCAAGAGACCCAGTACTTC,TRBV2,TRBJ2-5,NA,15,NA
CASRNLTSGRFSEQYF,TGCGCCAGCAGGAACCTGACTAGCGGGAGATTTTCCGAGCAGTACTTC,TRBV10-1,TRBJ2-7,TRBD2,16,NA
CASSLGFSYEQYF,TGTGCCAGCAGCTTAGGTTTCTCCTACGAGCAGTACTTC,TRBV11-3,TRBJ2-7,NA,13,NA
CAWSVQGRWDTQYF,TGTGCCTGGAGTGTCCAGGGGAGATGGGATACGCAGTATTTT,TRBV30,TRBJ2-3,NA,14,NA
CASSGGSRLGYTF,TGTGCCAGCTCCGGGGGCTCACGCCTTGGCTACACCTTC,TRBV6-5,TRBJ1-2,NA,13,NA
CASTGGETQYF,TGCGCCAGCACGGGGGGGGAGACCCAGTACTTC,TRBV10-2,TRBJ2-5,TRBD2,11,NA
CASSNRDSQETQYF,TGTGCCAGCAGCAACCGGGACAGCCAAGAGACCCAGTACTTC,TRBV11-2,TRBJ2-5,TRBD1,14,NA
CASSRLVGETQYF,TGCGCCAGCAGCCGGCTAGTGGGAGAGACCCAGTACTTC,TRBV4-1,TRBJ2-5,NA,13,NA
CAWNSGMSYNEQFF,TGTGCCTGGAATAGCGGGATGTCCTACAATGAGCAGTTCTTC,TRBV30,TRBJ2-1,TRBD2,14,NA
CASSHRQFPDTQYF,TGTGCCAGCAGCCACAGACAGTTCCCAGATACGCAGTATTTT,TRBV7-3,TRBJ2-3,NA,14,NA
CASSHRNTAYNEQFF,TGTGCCAGCTCACATCGCAATACGGCCTACAATGAGCAGTTCTTC,TRBV18,TRBJ2-1,NA,15,NA
CAWSELAGFNEQFF,TGTGCCTGGAGTGAACTAGCGGGATTTAATGAGCAGTTCTTC,TRBV30,TRBJ2-1,TRBD2,14,NA
CASSLRGPLIYGYTF,TGTGCCAGCAGCTTACGGGGGCCCCTGATTTATGGCTACACCTTC,TRBV7-8,TRBJ1-2,NA,15,NA
CASSLGTDSTGELFF,TGTGCCAGCAGCCTCGGGACAGATTCCACCGGGGAGCTGTTTTTT,TRBV5-4,TRBJ2-2,TRBD1,15,NA
CASSLGGGQTEAFF,TGTGCCAGCAGTTTAGGGGGGGGCCAGACTGAAGCTTTCTTT,TRBV28,TRBJ1-1,NA,14,NA